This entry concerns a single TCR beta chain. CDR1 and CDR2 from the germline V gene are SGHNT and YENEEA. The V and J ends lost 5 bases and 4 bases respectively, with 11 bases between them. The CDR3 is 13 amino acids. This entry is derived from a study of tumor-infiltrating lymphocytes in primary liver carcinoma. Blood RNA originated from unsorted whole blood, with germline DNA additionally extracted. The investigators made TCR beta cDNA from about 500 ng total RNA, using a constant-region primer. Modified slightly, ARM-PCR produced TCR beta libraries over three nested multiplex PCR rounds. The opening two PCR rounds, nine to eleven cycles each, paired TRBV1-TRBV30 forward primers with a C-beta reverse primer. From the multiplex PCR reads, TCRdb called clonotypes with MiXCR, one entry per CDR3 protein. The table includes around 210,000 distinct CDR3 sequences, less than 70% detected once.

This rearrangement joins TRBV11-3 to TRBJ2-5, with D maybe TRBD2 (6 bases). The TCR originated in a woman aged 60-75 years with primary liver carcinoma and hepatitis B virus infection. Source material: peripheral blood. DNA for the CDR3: TGTGCCAGCAGCGAGGGGAGGCGAGAGACCCAGTACTTC. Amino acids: CASSEGRRETQYF.